This T cell receptor (beta chain) stems from a study of shared T cell receptors in the human thymus. V shed 1 base and J shed 4 bases, with 13 bases lying between them. CDR1 and CDR2 (germline): LGHNA, YSLEER. CDR3 length: 15 amino acids. Data came from immunoSEQ multiplex PCR; TCRdb stores just in-frame clones and leaves some out. In the table there are 500,000 to 850,000 clones, approximately 89% of which are singletons. This same sample was also part of a study on human thymus T cells. Per that paper: Serving as donors were healthy Finnish infants, each of whom was having open corrective surgery for congenital heart defects. Resections were taken during corrective heart surgery, and the thymus tissue came from these. Use of V and J genes seemed skewed within the thymic and blood repertoires.

The chain carries TRBV4-3 and TRBJ1-2, with a tentative D call TRBD1 (6 bases). The receptor comes from a boy in the first two years of life with a congenital heart defect. Sequencing input: thymocytes. CDR3 loop: CASSQAVGGAYGYTF. The CDR3 region has the DNA TGCGCCAGCAGCCAAGCTGTCGGGGGGGCCTATGGCTACACCTTC.